A single sample gave rise to the 2 T cell receptor beta chains below, sequenced in a study of T cells after yellow fever vaccination. TCRdb independently ran MiXCR on the 5' RACE reads; one entry per CDR3 protein. The table lists about 350,000 distinct CDR3 sequences, 8% to 9.5% of them singletons. The sample consisted of PBMCs, taken about 41 days after the first yellow fever vaccination. Source of these receptors: a man younger than 30 who received the YFV17D yellow fever vaccine.

This chain uses TRBV7-9 with TRBJ1-5; a possible D gene is TRBD1 (5 bases). V was clipped by 4 bases and J by 4 bases, with 17 bases between them. Germline V gene lookup returns CDR1 SEHNR and CDR2 FQNEAQ (reference sequence). The CDR3 extends over 16 amino acids. CDR3: CASSSFEDSPNQPQHF. The CDR3 DNA is TGTGCCAGCAGCTCGTTCGAAGACAGTCCTAATCAGCCCCAGCATTTT.

This clonotype is classed as medium-sized. V and J are TRBV4-1 and TRBJ2-5, with a weak D call TRBD2 (5 bases). Germline CDR1 reads MGHRA; CDR2 reads YSYEKL. V lost 1 base and J lost 2, with 14 bases in between. The CDR3 runs to 16 residues. The CDR3 protein is CASSQGAGITQETQYF. The CDR3 DNA is TGCGCCAGCAGCCAAGGCGCCGGGATCACACAAGAGACCCAGTACTTC.